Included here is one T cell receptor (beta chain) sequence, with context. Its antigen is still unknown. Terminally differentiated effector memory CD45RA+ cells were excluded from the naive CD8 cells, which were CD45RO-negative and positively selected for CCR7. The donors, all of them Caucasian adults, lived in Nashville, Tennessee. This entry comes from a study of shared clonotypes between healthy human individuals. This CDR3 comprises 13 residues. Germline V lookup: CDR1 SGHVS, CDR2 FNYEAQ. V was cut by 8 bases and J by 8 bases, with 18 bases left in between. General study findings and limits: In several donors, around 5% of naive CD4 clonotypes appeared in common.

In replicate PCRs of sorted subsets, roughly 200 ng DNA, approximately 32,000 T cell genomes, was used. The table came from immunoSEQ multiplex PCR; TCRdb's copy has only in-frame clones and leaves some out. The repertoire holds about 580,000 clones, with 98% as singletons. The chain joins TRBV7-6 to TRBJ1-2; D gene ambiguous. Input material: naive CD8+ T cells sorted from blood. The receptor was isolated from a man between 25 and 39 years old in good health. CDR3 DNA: TGTGCCAGCTCGGACTTGGGAAAGGGCGGCTACACCTTC. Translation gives CASSDLGKGGYTF. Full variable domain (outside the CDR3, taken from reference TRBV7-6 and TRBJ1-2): GAGVSQSPRYKVTKRGQDVALRCDPISGHVSLYWYRQALGQGPEFLTYFNYEAQQDKSGLPNDRFSAERPEGSISTLTIQRTEQRDSAMYRCASSDLGKGGYTFGSGTRLTVV.